Listed here are 29 T cell receptor beta chains from one sample, sequenced in a study of beta chain features in type 1 diabetes. The sequenced template was cDNA made from the entire isolated RNA. Measured with immunoSEQ multiplex PCR; TCRdb has only the in-frame clones, and not every one. The sample has tens of thousands of clones, 25% to 35% seen once; the top ten hold over 0.4%. Sequencing was done on a sample of stem cell memory CD4+ T cells from blood. These TCRs come from a woman aged 18-29 years in good health.

This clone was detected a few times. This chain links TRBV12-5 with TRBJ2-1; D is undetermined. CDR3 size: 10 residues. Germline lookup yields CDR1 LGHNT and CDR2 FRNRAP. V lost 7 bases, J lost 9 bases, and 7 bases lay in between. The CDR3 spells CASAGIEQFF. For the CDR3, the DNA is TGTGCTAGTGCAGGTATTGAGCAGTTCTTC.

The chain has TRBV5-1 and TRBJ1-2; TRBD1 agrees at 9 bases. V shed 1 base and J 3 bases; nucleotides not matched to a gene: 4. The CDR3 is 15 amino acids. CDR1 is SGHRS, CDR2 YFSETQ, per germline. The CDR3 is CASSLTGGEDYGYTF. In DNA form, the CDR3 reads TGCGCCAGCAGCTTGACAGGGGGCGAGGACTATGGCTACACCTTC.

This clone was recorded only once. This chain joins TRBV2 and TRBJ1-2, with D possibly TRBD1 on 6 matching bases. The CDR3 runs 13 residues. Trimming took off 6 bases at V and 0 bases at J, with 8 bases between the two ends. CDR1 and CDR2 (germline): SNHLY, FYNNEI. The CDR3 bases are TGTGCCAGCAGGGACAGAGCTAACTATGGCTACACCTTC. It translates to CASRDRANYGYTF.

The sample holds a few counts of this clone. The rearrangement uses TRBV7-9 and TRBJ1-2; the match to TRBD1 covers 7 bases. This CDR3 has 14 amino acids. The junction had 12 bases not matched to a gene; V was cut back by 10 bases and J by 4 bases. Germline loops: CDR1 SEHNR, CDR2 FQNEAQ (reference sequence). The CDR3 sequence is CAIQPGTALYGYTF. CDR3 sequence (DNA): TGTGCCATCCAGCCCGGGACAGCTCTCTATGGCTACACCTTC.

The V gene is TRBV5-5, the J gene TRBJ1-2, with D tentatively TRBD1 (6 bases). The CDR3 spans 17 residues. Germline V gives CDR1 SGHKS, CDR2 YYEKEE (reference sequence). The V end was cut by 0 bases, the J end by 3 bases, with 18 bases between. CDR3 sequence (DNA): TGTGCCAGCAGCTTGGCCCAGGGGACGGCAAGCTACTATGGCTACACCTTC. Amino acid sequence: CASSLAQGTASYYGYTF.

V and J are TRBV6-5 and TRBJ1-1, with D possibly TRBD1 on 6 matching bases. This CDR3 comprises 15 residues. Trimming removed 6 bases at V and 1 base at J, with 15 bases between. Germline CDR1 is MNHEY and CDR2 is SVGAGI. This CDR3 is CASSRNRVSNTEAFF. The CDR3 bases are TGTGCCAGCAGCCGGAACAGGGTTTCGAACACTGAAGCTTTCTTT.

CDR3 residues: CASHSGGWEGTEAFF. The CDR3 bases are TGCGCCAGCCATAGCGGGGGTTGGGAGGGCACTGAAGCTTTCTTT. The rearrangement joins TRBV5-1 to TRBJ1-1; TRBD1 is a possible D gene (5 bases). Germline CDR1 reads SGHRS; CDR2 reads YFSETQ. The V gene lost 7 bases and the J gene lost 4 bases, with 20 bases spanning the gap. The CDR3 length is 15 residues. Supplemented by reference TRBV5-1 and TRBJ1-1, the full variable domain reads KAGVTQTPRYLIKTRGQQVTLSCSPISGHRSVSWYQQTPGQGLQFLFEYFSETQRNKGNFPGRFSGRQFSNSRSEMNVSTLELGDSALYLCASHSGGWEGTEAFFGQGTRLTVV.

The chain carries TRBV5-1 and TRBJ1-2, with TRBD1 matching 8 bases. The CDR3 runs 13 residues. V trimming: 4 bases; J trimming: 8 bases; junction bases outside the gene matches: 7. The V gene's germline CDR1 is SGHRS and CDR2 YFSETQ. The CDR3 region is CASSGQTGAGYTF. CDR3 bases: TGCGCCAGCAGCGGTCAGACAGGGGCCGGCTACACCTTC.

This chain links TRBV5-1 with TRBJ2-3; the match to TRBD1 covers 8 bases. V dropped 0 bases and J dropped 4; count of bases not matched to a gene: 4. Germline CDR1 SGHRS, CDR2 YFSETQ. The CDR3 is 15 residues long. Written as DNA, the CDR3 is TGCGCCAGCAGCTTGGACCAGGGGGCTCCAGATACGCAGTATTTT. Translating it yields CASSLDQGAPDTQYF.

The chain uses TRBV9 and TRBJ1-6; the D gene is possibly TRBD1 (5 bases). The CDR3 runs 12 residues. Germline V gene sequence: CDR1 SGDLS, CDR2 YYNGEE. The ends were cut back, 3 bases at V and 13 bases at J, with 11 bases in the middle. CDR3 region: CASSGEGPPLHF. The CDR3 nucleotides are TGTGCCAGCAGCGGGGAGGGACCGCCCCTCCACTTT.

The V and J genes are TRBV7-9 and TRBJ2-1; D is undetermined. The V end lost 4 bases, the J end lost 0 bases, and 4 bases lay between the germline ends. This CDR3 is 13 amino acids long. The V gene's germline CDR1 is SEHNR and CDR2 FQNEAQ (reference sequence). CDR3 sequence (DNA): TGTGCCAGCAGCTCGTCCTCCTACAATGAGCAGTTCTTC. It encodes CASSSSSYNEQFF. The whole variable domain, filled in from reference TRBV7-9 and TRBJ2-1, reads DTGVSQNPRHKITKRGQNVTFRCDPISEHNRLYWYRQTLGQGPEFLTYFQNEAQLEKSRLLSDRFSAERPKGSFSTLEIQRTEQGDSAMYLCASSSSSYNEQFFGPGTRLTVL.

This clone was found once. The gene calls are TRBV6-5 and TRBJ2-3; 8 bases match TRBD2. The V segment lost 4 bases and the J segment 0 bases; nucleotides outside the gene matches: 6. Germline CDR1 reads MNHEY; CDR2 reads SVGAGI. The CDR3 consists of 16 residues. CDR3 DNA sequence: TGTGCCAGCAGTTGGGCTGCGGGGGGCAGCACAGATACGCAGTATTTT. It encodes CASSWAAGGSTDTQYF.

In the case of this clone: Other nucleotide sequences in the sample specify the same CDR3. The chain joins TRBV5-1 to TRBJ2-1, with D possibly matching TRBD1 (6 bases). The CDR3 sequence is 13 residues long. With 0 bases removed from V and 7 bases from J, the gap between germline ends came to 8 bases. Per the germline V gene, CDR1 is SGHRS and CDR2 is YFSETQ. CDR3 nucleotide sequence: TGCGCCAGCAGCTTGGGACAGGATAATGAGCAGTTCTTC. Translated: CASSLGQDNEQFF.

The V and J genes are TRBV5-6 and TRBJ2-1, with D unresolved. The germline CDR1 and CDR2 sequences are SGHDT and YYEEEE. The germline V and J ends were trimmed by 1 base and 7 bases, with 9 bases remaining between them. This CDR3 is built from 13 residues. The CDR3 nucleotides are TGTGCCAGCAGCTTGTTTTCGGTTAATGAGCAGTTCTTC. Translated, it gives CASSLFSVNEQFF.

This clone appeared a single time. CDR3 sequence: CAWSAGSFSYNSPLHF. The CDR3 nucleotides are TGTGCCTGGAGTGCAGGCAGCTTCTCCTATAATTCACCCCTCCACTTT. The J gene is TRBJ1-6, the V gene TRBV30, with D hard to call. Per the germline V gene, CDR1 is GTSNPN and CDR2 is SVGIG (reference sequence). This CDR3 comprises 16 residues. The ends were cut back, 1 base at V and 0 bases at J, with 10 bases in the middle.

This clone occurred a few times. V usage is TRBV9 and J usage is TRBJ1-5; 7 nucleotides match TRBD1. The CDR3 sequence is 15 residues long. Germline CDR1 is SGDLS and CDR2 is YYNGEE. V shed 4 bases, J shed 1 base, and the junction held 5 bases outside the gene matches. CDR3 in DNA: TGTGCCAGCAGCCCAGGGGGAGACAGCAATCAGCCCCAGCATTTT. It encodes CASSPGGDSNQPQHF.

This chain links TRBV10-2 with TRBJ2-1, with D perhaps matching TRBD1 (7 bases). Germline V lookup: CDR1 WSHSY, CDR2 SAAADI. Between the trimmed V and J ends, which lost 3 bases and 8 bases, there was a span of 20 bases. The CDR3 sequence is 16 residues long. The CDR3 sequence: CASSDWPGGLSHEQFF. The CDR3 coding sequence is TGCGCCAGCAGTGACTGGCCAGGGGGACTCTCCCATGAGCAGTTCTTC.

This clone was observed a handful of times. The chain uses TRBV9 and TRBJ2-7, with 9 bases aligning to TRBD2. Germline CDR1 SGDLS, CDR2 YYNGEE. V was clipped by 0 bases and J by 3 bases; unmatched bases: 4. The CDR3 covers 15 residues. The CDR3: CASSVGGGRVYEQYF. CDR3 bases: TGTGCCAGCAGCGTAGGAGGCGGGAGGGTCTACGAGCAGTACTTC.

This chain joins TRBV7-2 and TRBJ1-5; perhaps TRBD1 as D (5 bases). The length of the CDR3 is 15 residues. Germline CDR1 SGHTA, CDR2 FQGNSA. Trimming took 6 bases from V and 6 from J, leaving 18 bases between them. CDR3 DNA: TGTGCCAGCAGTTATAGTAGGGGTTACAGTCAGCCCCAGCATTTT. This sequence encodes CASSYSRGYSQPQHF.

The chain recombines TRBV2 with TRBJ2-4, with 9 bases matching TRBD1. With 6 bases clipped from V and 6 bases from J, the junction kept 6 bases outside the gene matches. This CDR3 region has 14 residues. From germline, CDR1 is SNHLY and CDR2 FYNNEI. CDR3 sequence (DNA): TGTGCCAGCAGCAGACAGGGGGACGGAAACATTCAGTACTTC. This translates into CASSRQGDGNIQYF. Combining the CDR3 with reference TRBV2 and TRBJ2-4 gives the whole variable domain EPEVTQTPSHQVTQMGQEVILRCVPISNHLYFYWYRQILGQKVEFLVSFYNNEISEKSEIFDDQFSVERPDGSNFTLKIRSTKLEDSAMYFCASSRQGDGNIQYFGAGTRLSVL.

This clone was counted ten times or more. This chain uses TRBV27 with TRBJ1-1; 9 nucleotides align to TRBD1. V shed 6 bases, J shed 3 bases, and the junction held 8 bases outside the gene matches. Germline CDR1 and CDR2: MNHEY and SMNVEV (reference sequence). This CDR3 is 15 amino acids long. The DNA for the CDR3 is TGTGCCAGCAGGCATGTACAGGGGGCCGACACTGAAGCTTTCTTT. It codes for CASRHVQGADTEAFF.

This clone came up a few times. This rearrangement joins TRBV19 to TRBJ2-7; maybe TRBD2 (6 bases). V was clipped by 3 bases and J by 5 bases, with 14 bases between them. There are 14 residues in the CDR3. Germline V gene lookup returns CDR1 LNHDA and CDR2 SQIVND (reference sequence). The CDR3 DNA reads TGTGCCAGTAGTATTGGCGGTAGCGGTAACGAGCAGTACTTC. Protein sequence: CASSIGGSGNEQYF.

The rearrangement links TRBV5-1 to TRBJ2-1, with TRBD1 identical over 8 bases. Germline CDR1 SGHRS, CDR2 YFSETQ. The CDR3 length is 15 residues. J was trimmed by 2 bases and V by 1 base; bases with no gene match: 2. In DNA, the CDR3 is TGCGCCAGCAGCTTGACAGGGGGAACCTACAATGAGCAGTTCTTC. It translates to CASSLTGGTYNEQFF.

The chain carries TRBV5-1 and TRBJ2-1; possibly TRBD1 for D (5 bases). The germline CDR1 and CDR2 sequences are SGHRS and YFSETQ. This CDR3 has 16 amino acids. V lost 0 bases, J lost 5 bases, and 15 bases lay in between. The chain's CDR3 is CASSLAGQGLNNEQFF. As DNA, the CDR3 is TGCGCCAGCAGCTTGGCCGGGCAGGGTCTCAACAATGAGCAGTTCTTC.

This clone has just a few counts. The CDR3 region has the DNA TGTGCCAGCAGCTTCATCGGGAGAGGCAGTGAGCAGTTCTTC. It translates to CASSFIGRGSEQFF. The chain joins TRBV7-2 to TRBJ2-1, with D possibly matching TRBD2 (6 bases). V shed 3 bases and J shed 9 bases, with 15 bases lying between them. The V gene's germline CDR1 is SGHTA and CDR2 FQGNSA. The CDR3 length is 14 residues.

The chain links TRBV4-2 to TRBJ2-7; 7 bases align to TRBD2. Looked up from germline, CDR1 is LGHNA and CDR2 is YNFKEQ. There are 15 residues in the CDR3. V lost 3 bases to trimming and J lost 0 bases; unmatched junction nucleotides: 5. The CDR3 DNA reads TGTGCCAGCAGCCATGACCGGACTAGCTCCTACGAGCAGTACTTC. It encodes CASSHDRTSSYEQYF.

The genes are TRBV2 and TRBJ2-7; a possible D gene is TRBD1 (6 bases). Germline V lookup: CDR1 SNHLY, CDR2 FYNNEI. CDR3 length: 12 residues. V was cut by 9 bases and J by 5 bases, with 14 bases left in between. Here the CDR3 DNA reads TGTGCCAGTACGGGTGGGGGCAACGAGCAGTACTTC. Translated, it gives CASTGGGNEQYF.

The chain joins TRBV7-6 to TRBJ2-1; the match to TRBD2 covers 15 bases. V shed 7 bases, J shed 0 bases, and the junction held 10 bases outside the gene matches. The germline V gene has CDR1 SGHVS and CDR2 FNYEAQ. There are 19 residues in the CDR3. In nucleotides, the CDR3 is TGTGCCAGCACCCCGGGACTAGCGGGAGGATCTAGCTCCTACAATGAGCAGTTCTTC. This encodes CASTPGLAGGSSSYNEQFF.

The sample holds a few counts of this clone. The chain uses TRBV7-2 and TRBJ1-2, with 7 bases that match TRBD1. This CDR3 has 16 residues. V trimming: 3 bases; J trimming: 8 bases; junction bases outside the gene matches: 15. From germline, CDR1 is SGHTA and CDR2 FQGNSA. Written as DNA, the CDR3 is TGTGCCAGCAGCTTTGGGTGGGTGAGACAGGGCGGAGGCTACACCTTC. Protein: CASSFGWVRQGGGYTF.